These 4 T cell receptor beta chains share one sample of origin, sequenced in a study of cytomegalovirus exposure and HLA in healthy donors (TCRdb year 2017). The receptor library was made with the immunoSEQ multiplex PCR assay. For the multiplex PCR, a mixture combining 60 forward primers for TCR Vbeta segments and 13 reverse primers for TCR Jbeta segments was used. In its TCRdb copy, this immuneACCESS table keeps in-frame sequences only and misses some clones. Where compared with another copy, unresolved V genes explain less than half of these, and the others have no known cause. The table kept for this sample lists around 77,000 clones. The top ten clonotypes cover roughly an eighth of the sample. The sequencing sample was made of PBMCs. These receptors originate from a man over 45 in good health and CMV-seropositive.

V and J are TRBV5-1 and TRBJ2-3; no reliable D call. The V end lost 4 bases, the J end lost 2 bases, and 11 bases lay between the germline ends. CDR3 length equals 14 residues. Germline assignment: CDR1 SGHRS and CDR2 YFSETQ. This CDR3 is CASSREPVTDTQYF. The CDR3 DNA sequence: TGCGCCAGCAGCCGTGAGCCTGTCACAGATACGCAGTATTTT.

The chain is built from TRBV30 and TRBJ2-1, with a possible D match to TRBD2 (5 bases). Trimming removed 8 bases at V and 4 bases at J, with 15 bases between. CDR3 length: 13 amino acids. Germline V CDR1 and CDR2: GTSNPN, SVGIG (reference sequence). The CDR3 DNA is TGTGCCGGGCTCTGGGGAGTTTACAATGAGCAGTTCTTC. It translates to CAGLWGVYNEQFF.

The V call is TRBV6-5, the J call TRBJ2-7; TRBD1 is a possible D gene (6 bases). The germline gives CDR1 MNHEY, CDR2 SVGAGI. The V end was cut by 5 bases, the J end by 4 bases, with 12 bases between. This CDR3 has 13 amino acids. In DNA form, the CDR3 reads TGTGCCAGCAGTAGGTCCAGGGGTTACGAGCAGTACGTC. It is translated as CASSRSRGYEQYV.

The chain couples TRBV5-6 to TRBJ1-2; D is undetermined. There are 15 residues in the CDR3. Trimming cost V 1 base and J 7 bases, with 17 bases left between them. Germline values: CDR1 SGHDT, CDR2 YYEEEE. The CDR3 reads CASSLKTAGKVGYTF. In DNA form, the CDR3 reads TGTGCCAGCAGCTTGAAAACTGCGGGGAAGGTTGGCTACACCTTC. The variable domain in full, with the rest retrieved from reference TRBV5-6 and TRBJ1-2, is DAGVTQSPTHLIKTRGQQVTLRCSPKSGHDTVSWYQQALGQGPQFIFQYYEEEERQRGNFPDRFSGHQFPNYSSELNVNALLLGDSALYLCASSLKTAGKVGYTFGSGTRLTVV.